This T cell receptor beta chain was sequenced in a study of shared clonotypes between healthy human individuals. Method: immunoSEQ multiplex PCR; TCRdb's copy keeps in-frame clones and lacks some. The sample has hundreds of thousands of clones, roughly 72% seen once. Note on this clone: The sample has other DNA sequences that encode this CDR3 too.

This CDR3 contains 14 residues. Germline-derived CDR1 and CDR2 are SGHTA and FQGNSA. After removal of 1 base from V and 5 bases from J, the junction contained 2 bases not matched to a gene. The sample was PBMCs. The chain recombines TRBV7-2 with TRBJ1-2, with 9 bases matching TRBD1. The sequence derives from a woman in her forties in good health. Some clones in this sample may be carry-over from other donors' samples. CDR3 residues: CASSLGQGGYGYTF. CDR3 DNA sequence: TGTGCCAGCAGCTTAGGACAGGGGGGTTATGGCTACACCTTC.